The T cell receptor beta chain under discussion was sequenced for a study of blood T cell repertoires in COVID-19. About the research overall: Samples representing acute and convalescent COVID-19 were sourced from the United States, Italy and Spain. Nucleic acid was either cDNA or gDNA, and it came from T cells, B-cell-depleted T cells, or PBMCs.

In the authors' workflow: Amplification of reference gene primers provided the estimated nucleated cell counts. Produced via immunoSEQ multiplex PCR; TCRdb's table is partial and in-frame only. The V and J calls and clone size come from that table; D and trimming were worked out from the DNA. The profile shows around 88,000 clones, approximately 81% of them singletons. J gave up 0 bases and V 3 bases, and 4 bases lay outside the gene matches. The germline V gene has CDR1 MDHEN and CDR2 SYDVKM. The length of the CDR3 is 15 residues. This clone was seen just once. Sample: peripheral blood. The clonotype comes from a woman older than 75 with acute or convalescent COVID-19. The chain recombines TRBV28 with TRBJ1-1, with 7 nucleotides matching TRBD1. CDR3 coding DNA: TGTGCCAGCAGTTTCGCACAGGGGATGAACACTGAAGCTTTCTTT. Its translation: CASSFAQGMNTEAFF.